The 14 T cell receptor beta chains presented below share a single source sample, sequenced in a study of cytomegalovirus exposure and HLA in healthy donors. The PCR used 60 Vbeta and 13 Jbeta primers. Assay: immunoSEQ multiplex PCR; the TCRdb copy retains only in-frame clones and omits some. The sample carries about 52,000 clones, around 62% recorded once. Sequenced material: PBMCs. The receptors stem from a human donor in good health.

This chain joins TRBV25-1 and TRBJ2-5; TRBD2 matches at 11 bases. The CDR3 length is 16 residues. The V gene's germline CDR1 is MGHDK and CDR2 SYGVNS. V shed 1 base and J 5 bases; nucleotides not matched to a gene: 6. The CDR3 nucleotides read TGTGCCAGCAGTGAATGGCTAGCGGGGGGTGGTGAGACCCAGTACTTC. It yields the protein CASSEWLAGGGETQYF.

V and J are TRBV4-2 and TRBJ1-1; 9 nucleotides line up with TRBD1. CDR3 size: 19 residues. V lost 2 bases to trimming and J lost 3 bases; unmatched junction nucleotides: 16. Per the germline V gene, CDR1 is LGHNA and CDR2 is YNFKEQ. DNA for the CDR3: TGTGCCAGCAGCCAACCGTCGACCGGGGACAGGGTATGGGACACTGAAGCTTTCTTT. This codes for CASSQPSTGDRVWDTEAFF.

This clone was picked up one time. The rearrangement links TRBV6-5 to TRBJ1-6, with D tentatively TRBD1 (5 bases). Deletions cut 5 bases from V and 4 bases from J, with 12 bases between. CDR3 size: 15 residues. Germline V gene sequence: CDR1 MNHEY, CDR2 SVGAGI. The CDR3 here is CASSGQGRYNSPLHF. DNA for the CDR3: TGTGCCAGCAGTGGTCAGGGAAGGTATAATTCACCCCTCCACTTT.

CDR3 in DNA: TGTGCCAGCAGTCCTAACTTGTCAGGATCCGAGACCCAGTACTTC. It specifies CASSPNLSGSETQYF. The chain couples TRBV7-9 to TRBJ2-5; D call uncertain. With 6 bases removed from V and 5 bases from J, the gap between germline ends came to 19 bases. Germline V lookup: CDR1 SEHNR, CDR2 FQNEAQ (reference sequence). This CDR3 is 15 amino acids long.

V and J are TRBV25-1 and TRBJ2-7; possibly TRBD2 for D (5 bases). There are 13 residues in the CDR3. CDR1 is MGHDK and CDR2 is SYGVNS in the germline V gene. With 4 bases removed from V and 6 bases from J, the gap between germline ends came to 13 bases. CDR3 in amino acids: CASSVLSGAEQYF. The CDR3 DNA is TGTGCCAGCAGTGTACTGAGCGGCGCCGAGCAGTACTTC.

Comments on this clone: One end of the junction fails to match germline, which may point to a read error. V gene TRBV5-1 combines with J gene TRBJ1-2, with 8 bases aligning to TRBD1. The length of the CDR3 is 14 residues. Germline CDR1 is SGHRS and CDR2 is YFSETQ. The CDR3 DNA reads as TGCGCCAGCAGCCAATACACAGGGGGTACTGGCTACCCCTTC. Amino acids: CASSQYTGGTGYPF.

The chain combines TRBV6-5 with TRBJ2-7; 10 nucleotides line up with TRBD2. This CDR3 comprises 14 residues. In germline, CDR1 is MNHEY, CDR2 SVGAGI. Unmatched junction bases numbered 5, after V lost 5 bases and J lost 4 bases. The CDR3 DNA reads as TGTGCCAGCAGTGAGCGAGCGGGGGGGTACGAGCAGTACTTC. Its protein is CASSERAGGYEQYF.

The genes are TRBV10-3 and TRBJ1-4; no reliable D call. Germline CDR1 reads ENHRY; CDR2 reads SYGVKD. The CDR3 loop spans 13 amino acids. Trimming removed 4 bases from V and 8 bases from J, with 11 bases in between. The CDR3 sequence is CAISGGGWEKLFF. CDR3 bases: TGTGCCATCAGTGGCGGAGGTTGGGAAAAACTGTTTTTT.

The CDR3: CASSLMGQAYEQYF. The CDR3 nucleotides read TGCGCCAGCAGCTTAATGGGACAGGCTTACGAGCAGTACTTC. V is TRBV5-1 and J is TRBJ2-7, with 8 bases that match TRBD1. Germline values: CDR1 SGHRS, CDR2 YFSETQ. The CDR3 has 14 amino acids. V gave up 2 bases and J gave up 4 bases; unmatched junction bases: 5.

This rearrangement joins TRBV13 to TRBJ2-5; TRBD2 might be the D (7 bases). The V end was cut by 2 bases, the J end by 5 bases, with 15 bases between. CDR3 length: 15 amino acids. Germline V lookup: CDR1 PRHDT, CDR2 FYEKMQ (reference sequence). The DNA of the CDR3 is TGTGCCAGCAGCTTATTCGGGGGGCCAGCGGAGACCCAGTACTTC. Protein: CASSLFGGPAETQYF.

This clone has only a few counts. V and J are TRBV6-5 and TRBJ2-1; maybe TRBD2 (5 bases). The V and J ends lost 5 bases and 6 bases respectively, with 8 bases between them. Germline V gene lookup returns CDR1 MNHEY and CDR2 SVGAGI. The CDR3 has 12 residues. CDR3 residues: CASSETTNEQFF. The CDR3 coding sequence is TGTGCCAGCAGTGAGACTACCAATGAGCAGTTCTTC.

This clone was counted a few times. The V and J genes are TRBV18 and TRBJ1-4; tentative D call: TRBD1 (5 bases). CDR1 and CDR2 (germline): KGHSH, LQKENI. V shed 6 bases and J shed 8 bases, with 10 bases lying between them. This CDR3 contains 12 residues. DNA of the CDR3: TGTGCCAGCTCGCAACAGGAGGAAAAACTGTTTTTT. Its translation is CASSQQEEKLFF.

This clone appeared a single time. This chain joins TRBV18 and TRBJ2-7, with 7 positions matching TRBD2. J was trimmed by 7 bases and V by 4 bases; bases with no gene match: 13. The germline V gene has CDR1 KGHSH and CDR2 LQKENI. This CDR3 comprises 15 residues. CDR3 in amino acids: CASSLPSYRTREQYF. In nucleotides, the CDR3 is TGTGCCAGCTCACTTCCTTCCTACAGGACTAGGGAGCAGTACTTC.

This chain uses TRBV5-1 with TRBJ1-1, with D unclear. The CDR3 totals 13 residues. V lost 2 bases to trimming and J lost 0 bases, with 5 bases between them. In germline, CDR1 is SGHRS, CDR2 YFSETQ. CDR3 region: CASSFNMNTEAFF. In DNA form, the CDR3 reads TGCGCCAGCAGCTTCAACATGAACACTGAAGCTTTCTTT. Looking up the rest from reference TRBV5-1 and TRBJ1-1 gives the full variable domain: KAGVTQTPRYLIKTRGQQVTLSCSPISGHRSVSWYQQTPGQGLQFLFEYFSETQRNKGNFPGRFSGRQFSNSRSEMNVSTLELGDSALYLCASSFNMNTEAFFGQGTRLTVV.